The present T cell receptor beta chain was sequenced within a study of identical twins. Study-level results: Abundant cord blood beta clonotypes carried fewer insertions; memory repertoires showed none. Conclusions relied on cross-sectional statistical analysis, not following the same donors.

TCRdb redid the calling of the 5' RACE reads with MiXCR, one entry per CDR3 protein. Of 500,000 or so distinct CDR3 sequences listed, approximately 15% were seen once; the top ten hold 0.52%. This clonotype has more than one count but fewer than ten. Its antigen is not known. CDR1 and CDR2 (germline): LNHDA, SQIVND (reference sequence). V gave up 2 bases and J gave up 6 bases; unmatched junction bases: 4. The CDR3 is made up of 15 amino acids. The same data also went into a second study, on yellow fever vaccine responses in identical twins.

The sequence was collected from a woman aged 18 to 35 in good health. The sequencing sample was made of CD4+ T cells sorted from blood. The chain joins TRBV19 to TRBJ1-6; 7 positions match TRBD1. CDR3 loop: CASSITPGGNSPLHF. In nucleotides, the CDR3 is TGTGCCAGTAGTATAACGCCAGGGGGTAATTCACCCCTCCACTTT.